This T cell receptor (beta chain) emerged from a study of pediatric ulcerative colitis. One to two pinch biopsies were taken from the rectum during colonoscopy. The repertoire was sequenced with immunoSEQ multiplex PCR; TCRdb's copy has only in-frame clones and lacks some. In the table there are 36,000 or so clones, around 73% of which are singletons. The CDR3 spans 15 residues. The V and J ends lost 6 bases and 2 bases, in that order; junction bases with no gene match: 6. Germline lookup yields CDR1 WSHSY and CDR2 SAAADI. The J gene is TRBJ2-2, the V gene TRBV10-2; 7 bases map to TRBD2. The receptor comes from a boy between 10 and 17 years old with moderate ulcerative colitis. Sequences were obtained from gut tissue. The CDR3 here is CASRELAINTGELFF. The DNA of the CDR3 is TGCGCCAGCAGGGAACTAGCGATAAACACCGGGGAGCTGTTTTTT.